Listed below are T cell receptor beta chains from one sample, sequenced in a study of T-cell reconstitution after alpha-beta-depleted transplantation in children. MiXCR was run by TCRdb on the PCR reads, yielding one entry per CDR3 protein. The data contain fewer than 500,000 distinct CDR3 sequences, 43% of them singletons. The source was PBMCs, collected before TCRalphabeta/CD19-depleted stem cell transplant. The receptors derive from a girl aged 2-9 years with aplastic anemia, due to receive a stem cell transplant. Both conserved end residues are part of each CDR3. The D gene is left open where the match is weak. Size tells how often a clone was seen (once, few, many) or the class of an expanded clone, and some rows leave it out.

V: TRBV12-3/TRBV12-4
size: -
J: TRBJ2-7
D: -
DNA: TGTGCCAGCGGCCAGTTCCCCTACGAGCAGTACTTC
CDR3: CASGQFPYEQYF

V: TRBV7-9
size: -
J: TRBJ1-1
D: -
DNA: TGTGCCGGAGGGTACCAGGACAGACAGAACACTGAAGCTTTCTTT
CDR3: CAGGYQDRQNTEAFF

V: TRBV29-1
size: -
J: TRBJ2-5
D: TRBD1
DNA: TGCAGCGTTGAAGCCAACCGGGACAGCCAGTACTTC
CDR3: CSVEANRDSQYF

V: TRBV11-2
size: -
J: TRBJ2-2
D: TRBD2
DNA: TGTGCCAGCAGCCGGACTAGCGGGCCGAACACCGGGGAGCTGTTTTTT
CDR3: CASSRTSGPNTGELFF

V: TRBV30
size: -
J: TRBJ2-3
D: TRBD2
DNA: TGTGCCTGTGAGCGGGGGGCTCAGGATACGCAGTATTTT
CDR3: CACERGAQDTQYF

V: TRBV29-1
size: -
J: TRBJ2-3
D: TRBD2
DNA: TGCAGCGGGGAAGCGGGATCGACAGATACGCAGTATTTT
CDR3: CSGEAGSTDTQYF

V: TRBV6-5
size: -
J: TRBJ2-2
D: -
DNA: TGTGCCAGCAGTAAATCGACAGTGAACACCGGGGAGCTGTTTTTT
CDR3: CASSKSTVNTGELFF

V: TRBV3-1
size: few
J: TRBJ2-5
D: TRBD2
DNA: TGTGCCAGCAGCCAAGTACTAGCGGGATACGGGACCCAGTACTTC
CDR3: CASSQVLAGYGTQYF

V: TRBV7-9
size: -
J: TRBJ2-7
D: TRBD2
DNA: TGTGCCAGCAGCCTGGGACTAGCGCTCGACGAGCAGTACTTC
CDR3: CASSLGLALDEQYF

V: TRBV6-1
size: -
J: TRBJ1-6
D: -
DNA: TGTGCCAGCAGTCCTCGGACATGGCCACCCCTCCACTTT
CDR3: CASSPRTWPPLHF

V: TRBV6-1
size: once
J: TRBJ2-1
D: -
DNA: TGTGCCAGCAGTGAATTGGAGGGTGTCTCCTACAATGAGCAGTTCTTC
CDR3: CASSELEGVSYNEQFF

V: TRBV5-1
size: -
J: TRBJ2-5
D: -
DNA: TGCGCCAGCAAGGCCGAGGGCGCAGGTACCGAGACCCAGTACTTC
CDR3: CASKAEGAGTETQYF

V: TRBV3-1
size: few
J: TRBJ2-7
D: TRBD2
DNA: TGTGCCAGCAGCCGAAACCTAGCGGGAGGGCCCCCCTACGAGCAGTACTTC
CDR3: CASSRNLAGGPPYEQYF

V: TRBV5-6
size: many
J: TRBJ2-1
D: -
DNA: TGTGCCTTCGGGACGGCGACCTACAATGAGCAGTTCTTC
CDR3: CAFGTATYNEQFF

V: TRBV28
size: many
J: TRBJ2-7
D: TRBD1
DNA: TGTGCCAGCGTGCTGACAGGGGAAGGCTACGAGCAGTACTTC
CDR3: CASVLTGEGYEQYF

V: TRBV20-1
size: few
J: TRBJ1-1
D: -
DNA: TGCAGTGCTAGTGTTCAGGTGAACACTGAAGCTTTCTTT
CDR3: CSASVQVNTEAFF

V: TRBV5-1
size: once
J: TRBJ1-1
D: -
DNA: TGCGCCAGCAGCCCCCAGGGCCAAGGGGTTGTGAACACTGAAGCTTTCTTT
CDR3: CASSPQGQGVVNTEAFF

V: TRBV6-1
size: many
J: TRBJ1-3
D: -
DNA: TGTGCCAGCAGCCTCGGGAACTCTGGAAACACCATATATTTT
CDR3: CASSLGNSGNTIYF

V: TRBV30
size: -
J: TRBJ2-1
D: -
DNA: TGTGCCTGGAGTCCTTACAATGAGCAGTTCTTC
CDR3: CAWSPYNEQFF

V: TRBV20-1
size: -
J: TRBJ2-7
D: -
DNA: TGCAGTGCTCTTCCTAGCCATACCTACGAGCAGTACTTC
CDR3: CSALPSHTYEQYF

V: TRBV3-1
size: -
J: TRBJ1-5
D: -
DNA: TGTGCCAGCAGCCAAACAGCCAAGAGCCTTTATAGCAATCAGCCCCAGCATTTT
CDR3: CASSQTAKSLYSNQPQHF

V: TRBV2
size: few
J: TRBJ1-2
D: TRBD1
DNA: TGTGCCAGCAGTGAAGCGCCGGGACAGTATGGCTACACCTTC
CDR3: CASSEAPGQYGYTF

V: TRBV20-1
size: -
J: TRBJ2-1
D: -
DNA: TGCAGTGCTAGTGACCGGTACAATGAGCAGTTCTTC
CDR3: CSASDRYNEQFF

V: TRBV7-2
size: -
J: TRBJ2-2
D: TRBD2
DNA: TGTGCCAGCAGCTTAGGGGGGGGACTCCCGGAAACCGGGGAGCTGTTTTTT
CDR3: CASSLGGGLPETGELFF

V: TRBV7-2
size: many
J: TRBJ2-3
D: TRBD2
DNA: TGTGCCAGCAGAGGACTTAGCGGGCCTAGCACAGATACGCAGTATTTT
CDR3: CASRGLSGPSTDTQYF

V: TRBV6-2/TRBV6-3
size: few
J: TRBJ2-7
D: -
DNA: TGTGCCAGCAGTTACCCCAGGGACTACGAGCAGTACTTC
CDR3: CASSYPRDYEQYF

V: TRBV24-1
size: -
J: TRBJ2-1
D: TRBD1
DNA: TGTGCCACCAGTGATTCCACAGGGGGAAACTACAATGAGCAGTTCTTC
CDR3: CATSDSTGGNYNEQFF

V: TRBV20-1
size: many
J: TRBJ2-7
D: TRBD2
DNA: TGCAGTGCTAGATACCCTTTAGCGGGATTTACCTACGAGCAGTACTTC
CDR3: CSARYPLAGFTYEQYF

V: TRBV2
size: -
J: TRBJ1-2
D: TRBD1
DNA: TGTGCCAGCAGGGCCGGGACAGGGTTTCATGGCTACACCTTC
CDR3: CASRAGTGFHGYTF

V: TRBV5-1
size: -
J: TRBJ2-1
D: -
DNA: TGCGCCAGCAGCCATAAGGGGTACGATGAGCAGTTCTTC
CDR3: CASSHKGYDEQFF

V: TRBV20-1
size: -
J: TRBJ2-7
D: TRBD1
DNA: TGCAGTGCTACAGGGGGACGGGCCTACGAGCAGTACTTC
CDR3: CSATGGRAYEQYF

V: TRBV7-2
size: many
J: TRBJ2-2
D: -
DNA: TGTGCCAGCAGCTTACAGGGGTTCACCGGGGAGCTGTTTTTT
CDR3: CASSLQGFTGELFF

V: TRBV5-1
size: many
J: TRBJ1-4
D: -
DNA: TGCGCCAGCAGCTTGGAGACAGCTGAAAAACTGTTTTTT
CDR3: CASSLETAEKLFF

V: TRBV5-1
size: -
J: TRBJ2-7
D: TRBD2
DNA: TGCGCCAGCAGCTGGGGAGGGACCCACGAGCAGTACTTC
CDR3: CASSWGGTHEQYF

V: TRBV6-5
size: few
J: TRBJ1-1
D: -
DNA: TGTGCCAGCAGTTACTCGGGGACCTTTGAAGCTTTCTTT
CDR3: CASSYSGTFEAFF

V: TRBV20-1
size: -
J: TRBJ2-1
D: -
DNA: TGCAGTGCTGGTCCCTCGGGGAATGAGCAGTTCTTC
CDR3: CSAGPSGNEQFF

V: TRBV18
size: few
J: TRBJ2-3
D: -
DNA: TGTGCCAGCTCACCATTTCCACCAAGCCTAGCGGATACGCAGTATTTT
CDR3: CASSPFPPSLADTQYF

V: TRBV29-1
size: many
J: TRBJ2-1
D: TRBD2
DNA: TGCAGCGTCCCTCGGACTAGCGGGACCTCCTACAATGAGCAGTTCTTC
CDR3: CSVPRTSGTSYNEQFF

V: TRBV18
size: -
J: TRBJ2-7
D: TRBD1
DNA: TGTGCCAGCTCACAACCGGGACAGGGGGCTTACGAGCAGTACTTC
CDR3: CASSQPGQGAYEQYF

V: TRBV4-2
size: many
J: TRBJ2-3
D: -
DNA: TGTGCCAGCAGCCAAGATGGAGGAGATACGCAGTATTTT
CDR3: CASSQDGGDTQYF

V: TRBV7-9
size: -
J: TRBJ1-5
D: -
DNA: TGTGCCAGCAGCTTAGAGGGTGACGCTAGTCAGCCCCAGCATTTT
CDR3: CASSLEGDASQPQHF

V: TRBV27
size: many
J: TRBJ2-7
D: -
DNA: TGTGCCAGCAGCCCCGACTACCGCTCCTACGAGCAGTACTTC
CDR3: CASSPDYRSYEQYF

V: TRBV7-9
size: -
J: TRBJ2-5
D: -
DNA: TGTGCCAGCAGCTCGCCGCTCCGGGGGGCTAACCAGACCCAGTACTTC
CDR3: CASSSPLRGANQTQYF

V: TRBV30
size: -
J: TRBJ1-1
D: -
DNA: TGTGCCTGGAGTGTGTGGGGGAACACTGAAGCTTTCTTT
CDR3: CAWSVWGNTEAFF

V: TRBV3-1
size: -
J: TRBJ2-5
D: -
DNA: TGTGCCAGCAGCCAAGATCCAGGGGCCCCAGAGACCCAGTACTTC
CDR3: CASSQDPGAPETQYF

V: TRBV12-5
size: many
J: TRBJ2-1
D: TRBD2
DNA: TGTGCTAGTGGTTTCTTAGCGGGAGCCAATGAGCAGTTCTTC
CDR3: CASGFLAGANEQFF

V: TRBV5-1
size: -
J: TRBJ2-7
D: -
DNA: TGCGCCAGAAGGCGGAGACGAGGCGCCCCAATGGGCTACGAGCAGTACTTC
CDR3: CARRRRRGAPMGYEQYF

V: TRBV28
size: many
J: TRBJ2-2
D: -
DNA: TGTGCCAGCAGTTTCCCGAACACCGGGGAGCTGTTTTTT
CDR3: CASSFPNTGELFF

V: TRBV7-2
size: -
J: TRBJ2-1
D: -
DNA: TGTGCCAGCAGCTTATGGGGGGGCTTCTACGGTGAGCAGTTCTTC
CDR3: CASSLWGGFYGEQFF

V: TRBV5-5
size: -
J: TRBJ2-7
D: -
DNA: TGTGCCAGCAGCTTAACAGGAGAGCCAACCTACGAGCAGTACTTC
CDR3: CASSLTGEPTYEQYF

V: TRBV5-1
size: few
J: TRBJ2-7
D: TRBD1
DNA: TGCGCCAGCAGCTTGGTGGGGACAGGGCCCTACGAGCAGTACTTC
CDR3: CASSLVGTGPYEQYF

V: TRBV24-1
size: -
J: TRBJ2-1
D: -
DNA: TGTGCCACCAGTGATCCCCGGGGTAGCGATGAGCAGTTCTTC
CDR3: CATSDPRGSDEQFF

V: TRBV6-5
size: -
J: TRBJ1-1
D: -
DNA: TGTGCCAGCAGTAACCAGGGTGAGGCTTTCTTT
CDR3: CASSNQGEAFF

V: TRBV20-1
size: -
J: TRBJ2-3
D: -
DNA: TGCAGTGCTTGGGACCCCGGCGTCACAGATACGCAGTATTTT
CDR3: CSAWDPGVTDTQYF

V: TRBV7-9
size: many
J: TRBJ2-1
D: -
DNA: TGTGCCAGCTCTCCCTTGGGTCCCTCCTACAATGAGCAGTTCTTC
CDR3: CASSPLGPSYNEQFF

V: TRBV7-9
size: -
J: TRBJ2-7
D: -
DNA: TGTGCCAGCAGCTTAGTAGGACAATGGGAGCAGTACTTC
CDR3: CASSLVGQWEQYF

V: TRBV6-2/TRBV6-3
size: -
J: TRBJ2-5
D: -
DNA: TGTGCCAGCAGTTATGTTGAAAGGGGGCAAGAGACCCAGTACTTC
CDR3: CASSYVERGQETQYF

V: TRBV12-3/TRBV12-4
size: -
J: TRBJ1-1
D: -
DNA: TGTGCCAGCAGTTTACTGGCGGTTGGGACTGAAGCTTTCTTT
CDR3: CASSLLAVGTEAFF

V: TRBV7-9
size: many
J: TRBJ1-1
D: -
DNA: TGTGCCAGCAGCTTAGATCAGAACACTGAAGCTTTCTTT
CDR3: CASSLDQNTEAFF